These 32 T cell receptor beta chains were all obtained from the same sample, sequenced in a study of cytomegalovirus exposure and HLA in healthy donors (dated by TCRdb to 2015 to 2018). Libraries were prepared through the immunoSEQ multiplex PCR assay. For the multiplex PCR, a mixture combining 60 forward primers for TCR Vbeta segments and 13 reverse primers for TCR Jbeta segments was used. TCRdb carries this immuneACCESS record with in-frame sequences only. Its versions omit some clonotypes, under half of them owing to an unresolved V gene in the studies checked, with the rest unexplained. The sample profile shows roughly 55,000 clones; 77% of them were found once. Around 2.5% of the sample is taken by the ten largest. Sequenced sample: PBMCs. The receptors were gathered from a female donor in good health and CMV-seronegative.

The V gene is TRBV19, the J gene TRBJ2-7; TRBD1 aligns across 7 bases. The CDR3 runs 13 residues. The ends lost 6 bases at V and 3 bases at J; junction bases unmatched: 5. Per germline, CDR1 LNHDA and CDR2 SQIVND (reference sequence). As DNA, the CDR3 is TGTGCCAGTAGCCCACAGGGGATCTACGAGCAGTACTTC. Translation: CASSPQGIYEQYF.

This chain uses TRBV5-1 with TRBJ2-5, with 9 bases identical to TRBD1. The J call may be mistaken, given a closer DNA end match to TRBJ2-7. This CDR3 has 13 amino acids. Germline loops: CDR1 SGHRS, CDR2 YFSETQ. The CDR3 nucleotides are TGCGCCAGCAGCGGAGGGACAGGGTACGAGCAGTACTTC. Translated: CASSGGTGYEQYF.

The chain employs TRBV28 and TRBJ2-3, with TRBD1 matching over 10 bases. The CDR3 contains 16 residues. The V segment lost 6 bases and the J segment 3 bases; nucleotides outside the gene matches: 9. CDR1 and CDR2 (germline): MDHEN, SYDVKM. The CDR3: CASSKLPGQGTDTQYF. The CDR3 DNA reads TGTGCCAGCAGCAAACTCCCGGGACAGGGGACAGATACGCAGTATTTT. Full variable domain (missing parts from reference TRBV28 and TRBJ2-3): DVKVTQSSRYLVKRTGEKVFLECVQDMDHENMFWYRQDPGLGLRLIYFSYDVKMKEKGDIPEGYSVSREKKERFSLILESASTNQTSMYLCASSKLPGQGTDTQYFGPGTRLTVL.

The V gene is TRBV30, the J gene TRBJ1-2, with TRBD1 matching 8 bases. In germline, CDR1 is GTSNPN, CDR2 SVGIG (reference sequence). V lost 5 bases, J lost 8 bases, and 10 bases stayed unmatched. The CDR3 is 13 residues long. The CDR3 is CAWATGGRRGYTF. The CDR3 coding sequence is TGTGCCTGGGCTACAGGGGGGAGACGAGGCTACACCTTC.

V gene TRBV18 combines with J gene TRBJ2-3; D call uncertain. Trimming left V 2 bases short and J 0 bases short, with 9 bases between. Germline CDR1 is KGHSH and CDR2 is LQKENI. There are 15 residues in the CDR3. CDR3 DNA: TGTGCCAGCTCACCAATCGGTTATAGCACAGATACGCAGTATTTT. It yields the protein CASSPIGYSTDTQYF.

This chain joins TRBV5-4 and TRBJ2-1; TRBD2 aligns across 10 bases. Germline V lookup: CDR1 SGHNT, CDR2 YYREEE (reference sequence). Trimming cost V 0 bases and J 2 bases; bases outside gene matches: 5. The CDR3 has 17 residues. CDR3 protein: CASSLAAGGVTYNEQFF. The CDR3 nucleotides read TGTGCCAGCAGCTTGGCAGCGGGAGGGGTAACCTACAATGAGCAGTTCTTC. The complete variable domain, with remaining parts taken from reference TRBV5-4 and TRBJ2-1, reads ETGVTQSPTHLIKTRGQQVTLRCSSQSGHNTVSWYQQALGQGPQFIFQYYREEENGRGNFPPRFSGLQFPNYSSELNVNALELDDSALYLCASSLAAGGVTYNEQFFGPGTRLTVL.

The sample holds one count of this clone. The CDR3: CASSVAPAGTYEQYF. CDR3 nucleotide sequence: TGTGCCAGCAGCGTCGCCCCGGCCGGGACCTACGAGCAGTACTTC. This sequence joins TRBV9 and TRBJ2-7, with D possibly matching TRBD2 (5 bases). Per germline, CDR1 SGDLS and CDR2 YYNGEE. Trimming removed 2 bases from V and 2 bases from J, with 14 bases in between. This CDR3 has 15 amino acids.

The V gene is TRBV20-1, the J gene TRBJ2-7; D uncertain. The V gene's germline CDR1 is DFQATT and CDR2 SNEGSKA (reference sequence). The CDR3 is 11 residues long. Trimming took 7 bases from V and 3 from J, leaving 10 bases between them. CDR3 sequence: CSGSANYEQYF. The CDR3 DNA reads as TGCAGTGGGTCAGCGAACTACGAGCAGTACTTC.

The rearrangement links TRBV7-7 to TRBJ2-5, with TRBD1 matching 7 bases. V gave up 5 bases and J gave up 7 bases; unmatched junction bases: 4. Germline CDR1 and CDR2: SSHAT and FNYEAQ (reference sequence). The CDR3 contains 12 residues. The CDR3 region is CASSQDRATQYF. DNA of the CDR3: TGTGCCAGCAGCCAAGACAGGGCGACCCAGTACTTC.

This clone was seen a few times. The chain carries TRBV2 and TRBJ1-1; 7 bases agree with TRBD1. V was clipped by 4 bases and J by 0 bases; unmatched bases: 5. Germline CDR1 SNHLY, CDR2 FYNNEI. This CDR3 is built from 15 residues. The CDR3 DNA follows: TGTGCCAGCAGTGGACAGGGCATCATGAACACTGAAGCTTTCTTT. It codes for CASSGQGIMNTEAFF.

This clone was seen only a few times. In DNA, the CDR3 is TGTGCCACCAGCAGAGTCCGGTCAGGGTGGAACACTGAAGCTTTCTTT. Translating it yields CATSRVRSGWNTEAFF. The rearrangement links TRBV15 to TRBJ1-1; tentatively, D is TRBD1 (5 bases). This CDR3 has 16 amino acids. Germline values: CDR1 LNHNV, CDR2 YYDKDF (reference sequence). Trimming removed 1 base from V and 1 base from J, with 13 bases in between.

The CDR3 DNA follows: TGTGCCAGCAGAGCCGGACCGGGACAGGGCCGTGATGAGCAGTACTTC. Protein: CASRAGPGQGRDEQYF. The gene calls are TRBV2 and TRBJ2-7; 9 nucleotides line up with TRBD1. V shed 6 bases, J shed 7 bases, and the junction held 16 bases outside the gene matches. The CDR3 runs 16 residues. Germline-derived CDR1 and CDR2 are SNHLY and FYNNEI.

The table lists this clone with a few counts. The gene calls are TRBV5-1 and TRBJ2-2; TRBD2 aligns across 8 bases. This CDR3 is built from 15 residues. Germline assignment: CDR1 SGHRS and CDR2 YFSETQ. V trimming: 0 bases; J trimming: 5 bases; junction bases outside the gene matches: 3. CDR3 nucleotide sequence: TGCGCCAGCAGCTTGGTGGCGGGAGGAACCGGGGAGCTGTTTTTT. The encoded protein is CASSLVAGGTGELFF.

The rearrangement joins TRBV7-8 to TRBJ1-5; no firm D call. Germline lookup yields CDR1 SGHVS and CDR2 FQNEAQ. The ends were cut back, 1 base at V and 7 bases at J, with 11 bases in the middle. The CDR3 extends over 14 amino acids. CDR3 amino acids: CASSLEAGLQPQHF. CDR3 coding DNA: TGTGCCAGCAGCTTAGAAGCGGGTTTGCAGCCCCAGCATTTT.

CDR3 region: CASSSGIMETQYF. DNA of the CDR3: TGCGCCAGCAGTTCAGGGATAATGGAGACCCAGTACTTC. This chain links TRBV5-1 with TRBJ2-5; D may be TRBD1 (5 bases). Germline CDR1 is SGHRS and CDR2 is YFSETQ. This CDR3 contains 13 residues. V was shortened by 5 bases and J by 5 bases, with 13 bases between the two germline ends.

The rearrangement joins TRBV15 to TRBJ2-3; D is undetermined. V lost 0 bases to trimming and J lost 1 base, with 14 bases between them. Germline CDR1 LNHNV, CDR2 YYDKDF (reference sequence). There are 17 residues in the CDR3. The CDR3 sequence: CATSRDNPSRGTDTQYF. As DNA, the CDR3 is TGTGCCACCAGCAGAGATAATCCTTCTAGAGGCACAGATACGCAGTATTTT.

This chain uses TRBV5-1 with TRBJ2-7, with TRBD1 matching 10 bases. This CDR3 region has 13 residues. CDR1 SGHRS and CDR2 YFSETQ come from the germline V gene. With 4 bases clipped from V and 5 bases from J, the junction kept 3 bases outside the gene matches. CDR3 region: CASSIGTGDEQYF. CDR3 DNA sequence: TGCGCCAGCAGCATTGGGACAGGGGACGAGCAGTACTTC.

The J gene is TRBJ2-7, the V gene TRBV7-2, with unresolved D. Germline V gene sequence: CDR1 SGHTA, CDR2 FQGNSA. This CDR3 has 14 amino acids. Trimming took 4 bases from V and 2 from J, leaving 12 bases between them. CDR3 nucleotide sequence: TGTGCCAGCAGCTCCCCGATGAGGACCTACGAGCAGTACTTC. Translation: CASSSPMRTYEQYF. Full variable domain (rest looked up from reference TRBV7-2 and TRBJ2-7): GAGVSQSPSNKVTEKGKDVELRCDPISGHTALYWYRQSLGQGLEFLIYFQGNSAPDKSGLPSDRFSAERTGGSVSTLTIQRTQQEDSAVYLCASSSPMRTYEQYFGPGTRLTVT.

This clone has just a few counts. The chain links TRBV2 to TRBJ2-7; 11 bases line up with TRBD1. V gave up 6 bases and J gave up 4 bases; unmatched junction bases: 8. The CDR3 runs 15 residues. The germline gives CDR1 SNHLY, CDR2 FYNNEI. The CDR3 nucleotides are TGTGCCAGCAGCGCTGGACAGGGGGCGCGGTACGAGCAGTACTTC. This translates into CASSAGQGARYEQYF. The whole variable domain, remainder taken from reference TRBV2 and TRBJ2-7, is EPEVTQTPSHQVTQMGQEVILRCVPISNHLYFYWYRQILGQKVEFLVSFYNNEISEKSEIFDDQFSVERPDGSNFTLKIRSTKLEDSAMYFCASSAGQGARYEQYFGPGTRLTVT.

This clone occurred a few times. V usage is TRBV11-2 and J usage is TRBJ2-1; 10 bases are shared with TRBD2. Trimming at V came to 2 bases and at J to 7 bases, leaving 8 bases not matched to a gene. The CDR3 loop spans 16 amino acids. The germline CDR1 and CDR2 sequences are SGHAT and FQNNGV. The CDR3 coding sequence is TGTGCCAGCAGCTTACTTAGCGGGGGGCCCCTAAATGAGCAGTTCTTC. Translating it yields CASSLLSGGPLNEQFF. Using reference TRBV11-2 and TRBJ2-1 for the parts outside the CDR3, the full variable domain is EAGVAQSPRYKIIEKRQSVAFWCNPISGHATLYWYQQILGQGPKLLIQFQNNGVVDDSQLPKDRFSAERLKGVDSTLKIQPAKLEDSAVYLCASSLLSGGPLNEQFFGPGTRLTVL.

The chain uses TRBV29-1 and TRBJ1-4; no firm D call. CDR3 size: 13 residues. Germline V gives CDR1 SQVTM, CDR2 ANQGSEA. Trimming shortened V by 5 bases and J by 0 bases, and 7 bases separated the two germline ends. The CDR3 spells CSVRVATNEKLFF. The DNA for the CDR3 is TGCAGCGTTCGAGTGGCAACTAATGAAAAACTGTTTTTT.

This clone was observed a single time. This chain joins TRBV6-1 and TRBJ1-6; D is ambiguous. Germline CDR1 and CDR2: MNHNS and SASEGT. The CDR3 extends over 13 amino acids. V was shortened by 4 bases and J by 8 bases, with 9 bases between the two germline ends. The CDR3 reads CASSGRMDSPLHF. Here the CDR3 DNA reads TGTGCCAGCAGTGGGAGGATGGATTCACCCCTCCACTTT.

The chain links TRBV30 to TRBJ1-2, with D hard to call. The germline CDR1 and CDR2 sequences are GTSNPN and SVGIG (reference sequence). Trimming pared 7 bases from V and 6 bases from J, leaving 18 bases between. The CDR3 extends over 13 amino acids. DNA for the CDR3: TGTGCCTCCTTGCCGGTTTCCAACCATGGCTACACCTTC. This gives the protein CASLPVSNHGYTF.

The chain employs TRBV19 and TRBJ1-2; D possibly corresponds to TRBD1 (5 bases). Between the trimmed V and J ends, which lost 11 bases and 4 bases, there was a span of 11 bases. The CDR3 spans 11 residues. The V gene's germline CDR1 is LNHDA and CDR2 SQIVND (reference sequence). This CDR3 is CACRQGYGYTF. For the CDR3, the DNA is TGTGCCTGCCGGCAGGGCTATGGCTACACCTTC.

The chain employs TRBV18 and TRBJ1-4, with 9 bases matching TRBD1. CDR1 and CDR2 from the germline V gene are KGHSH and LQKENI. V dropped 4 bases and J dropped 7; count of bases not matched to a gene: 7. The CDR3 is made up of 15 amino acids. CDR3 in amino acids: CASSRTGTGSEKLFF. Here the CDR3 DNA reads TGTGCCAGCTCACGTACCGGGACAGGGTCTGAAAAACTGTTTTTT.

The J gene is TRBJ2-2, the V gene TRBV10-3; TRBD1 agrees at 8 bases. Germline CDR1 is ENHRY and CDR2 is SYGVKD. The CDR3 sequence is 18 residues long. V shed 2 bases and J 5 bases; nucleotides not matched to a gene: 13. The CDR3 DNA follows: TGTGCCATCAGTGAGCACAGGGGGTCATTGCAGGGTACCGGGGAGCTGTTTTTT. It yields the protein CAISEHRGSLQGTGELFF.

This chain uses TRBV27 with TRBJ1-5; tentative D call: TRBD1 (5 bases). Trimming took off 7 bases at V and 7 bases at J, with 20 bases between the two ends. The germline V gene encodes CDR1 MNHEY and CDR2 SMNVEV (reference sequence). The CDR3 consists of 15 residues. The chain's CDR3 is CASTQSGGAGQPQHF. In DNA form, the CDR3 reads TGTGCCAGCACCCAGTCGGGAGGGGCAGGGCAGCCCCAGCATTTT.

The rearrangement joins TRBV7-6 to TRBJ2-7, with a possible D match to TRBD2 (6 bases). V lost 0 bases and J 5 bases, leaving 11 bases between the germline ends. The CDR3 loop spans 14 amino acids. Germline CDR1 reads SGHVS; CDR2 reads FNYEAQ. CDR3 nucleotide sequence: TGTGCCAGCAGCTTAGCCGGGACTCTCAACGAGCAGTACTTC. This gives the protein CASSLAGTLNEQYF.

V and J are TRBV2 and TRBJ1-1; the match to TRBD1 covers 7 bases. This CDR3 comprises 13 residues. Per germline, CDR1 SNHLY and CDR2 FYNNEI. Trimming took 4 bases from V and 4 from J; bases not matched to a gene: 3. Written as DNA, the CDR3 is TGTGCCAGCAGTGGGGACAGAGGCACTGAAGCTTTCTTT. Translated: CASSGDRGTEAFF. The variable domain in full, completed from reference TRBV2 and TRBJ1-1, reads EPEVTQTPSHQVTQMGQEVILRCVPISNHLYFYWYRQILGQKVEFLVSFYNNEISEKSEIFDDQFSVERPDGSNFTLKIRSTKLEDSAMYFCASSGDRGTEAFFGQGTRLTVV.

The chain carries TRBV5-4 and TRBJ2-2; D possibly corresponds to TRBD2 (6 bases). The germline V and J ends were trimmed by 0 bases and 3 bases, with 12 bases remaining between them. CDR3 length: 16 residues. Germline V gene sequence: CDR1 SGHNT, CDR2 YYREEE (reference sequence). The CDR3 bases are TGTGCCAGCAGCTTGGCGGGCGGGGCGGACACCGGGGAGCTGTTTTTT. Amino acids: CASSLAGGADTGELFF.

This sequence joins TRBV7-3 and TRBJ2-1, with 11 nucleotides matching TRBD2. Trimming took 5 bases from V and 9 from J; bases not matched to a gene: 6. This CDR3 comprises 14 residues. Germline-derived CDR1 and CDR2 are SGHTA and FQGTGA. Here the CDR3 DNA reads TGTGCCAGCAGCCCGGGGCTAGCGGGAGGTGAGCAGTTCTTC. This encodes CASSPGLAGGEQFF. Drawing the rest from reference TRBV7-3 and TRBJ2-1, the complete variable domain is GAGVSQTPSNKVTEKGKYVELRCDPISGHTALYWYRQSLGQGPEFLIYFQGTGAADDSGLPNDRFFAVRPEGSVSTLKIQRTERGDSAVYLCASSPGLAGGEQFFGPGTRLTVL.

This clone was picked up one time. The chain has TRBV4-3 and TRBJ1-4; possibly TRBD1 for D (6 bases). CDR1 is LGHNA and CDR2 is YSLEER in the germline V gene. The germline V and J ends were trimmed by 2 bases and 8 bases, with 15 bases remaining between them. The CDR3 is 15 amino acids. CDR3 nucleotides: TGCGCCAGCAGCCAAAGTAGCAGGGGCTTAGAAAAACTGTTTTTT. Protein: CASSQSSRGLEKLFF.